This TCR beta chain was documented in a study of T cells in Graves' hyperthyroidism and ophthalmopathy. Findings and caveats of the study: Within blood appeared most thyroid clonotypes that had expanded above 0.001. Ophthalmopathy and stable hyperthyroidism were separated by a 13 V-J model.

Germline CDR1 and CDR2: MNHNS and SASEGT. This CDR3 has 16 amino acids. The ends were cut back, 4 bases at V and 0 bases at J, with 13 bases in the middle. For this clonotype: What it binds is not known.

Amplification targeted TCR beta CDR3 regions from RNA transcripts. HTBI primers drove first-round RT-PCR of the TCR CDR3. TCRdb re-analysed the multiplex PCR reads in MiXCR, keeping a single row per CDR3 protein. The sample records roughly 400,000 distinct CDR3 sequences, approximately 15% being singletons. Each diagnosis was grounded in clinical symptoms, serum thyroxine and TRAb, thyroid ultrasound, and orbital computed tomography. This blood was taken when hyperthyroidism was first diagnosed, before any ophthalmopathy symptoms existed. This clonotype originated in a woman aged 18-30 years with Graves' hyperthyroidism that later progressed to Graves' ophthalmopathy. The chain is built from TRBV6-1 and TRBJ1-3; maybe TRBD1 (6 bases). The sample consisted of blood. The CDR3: CASSVSRGHSGNTIYF. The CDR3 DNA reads TGTGCCAGCAGTGTCAGCCGGGGACACTCTGGAAACACCATATATTTT.